This entry features one T cell receptor (beta chain) sequence. Its specificity is not known. This record belongs to a study of cytomegalovirus exposure and HLA in healthy donors. With 60 Vbeta and 13 Jbeta primers, the PCR was carried out. Assay: immunoSEQ multiplex PCR; the TCRdb copy retains only in-frame clones and omits some. This table holds about 190,000 clones, more than 65% found once. Broader study findings: Follow-up analysis seemed to connect common viral pathogens with several of the most significant clusters identified. An analysis was carried out at a later point. It showed that HLA-associated TCR beta chains were more clonally expanded than equally common non-associated chains. In a later analysis, TCR beta V- and J-gene trimming showed a link to a missense DCLRE1C variant.

CDR1 is PRHDT and CDR2 is FYEKMQ in the germline V gene (reference sequence). Trimming removed 2 bases at V and 2 bases at J, with 12 bases between. This CDR3 region has 15 residues. This TCR was recovered from a man aged 50-60 years in good health and CMV-seronegative. The sample comprised PBMCs. This chain joins TRBV13 and TRBJ2-5, with D tentatively TRBD1 (5 bases). CDR3 coding DNA: TGTGCCAGCAGCTTACGGTTTAGGGGTCAAGAGACCCAGTACTTC. Its protein is CASSLRFRGQETQYF.